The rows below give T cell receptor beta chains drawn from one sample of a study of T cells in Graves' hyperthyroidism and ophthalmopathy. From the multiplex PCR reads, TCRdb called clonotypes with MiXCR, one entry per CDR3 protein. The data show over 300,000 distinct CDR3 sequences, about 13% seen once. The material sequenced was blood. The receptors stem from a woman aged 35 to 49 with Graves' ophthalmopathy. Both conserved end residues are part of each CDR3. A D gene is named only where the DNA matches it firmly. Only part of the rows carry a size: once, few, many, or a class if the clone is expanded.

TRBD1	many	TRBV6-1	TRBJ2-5	CASSAGGGGETQYF	TGTGCCAGCAGCGCAGGGGGCGGTGGGGAGACCCAGTACTTC
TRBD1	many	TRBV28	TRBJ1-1	CASSFLGQGMNTEAFF	TGTGCCAGCAGTTTCCTCGGACAGGGGATGAACACTGAAGCTTTCTTT
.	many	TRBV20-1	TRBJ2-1	CSIRGKGMVNEQFF	TGCAGTATCAGGGGTAAGGGGATGGTCAATGAGCAGTTCTTC
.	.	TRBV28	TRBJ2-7	CARVSVRDTAYEQYF	TGTGCCAGGGTTTCCGTCCGGGACACAGCCTACGAGCAGTACTTC
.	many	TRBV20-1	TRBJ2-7	CSARAPAANEQYF	TGCAGTGCTAGGGCCCCGGCGGCTAACGAGCAGTACTTC
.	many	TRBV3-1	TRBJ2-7	CASSQPVGYEQYF	TGTGCCAGCAGCCAACCGGTAGGATACGAGCAGTACTTC
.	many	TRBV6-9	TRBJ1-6	CASSYSGFPPLHF	TGTGCCAGCAGTTATTCGGGATTCCCACCCCTCCACTTT
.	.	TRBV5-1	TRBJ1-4	CASSLGPIQGIVEKLFF	TGCGCCAGCAGCTTGGGCCCCATCCAGGGAATCGTCGAAAAACTGTTTTTT
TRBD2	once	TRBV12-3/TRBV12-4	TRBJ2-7	CASRTSGGNYEQYF	TGTGCCAGCAGGACTAGCGGGGGTAACTACGAGCAGTACTTC
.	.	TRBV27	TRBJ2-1	CASSFRARWWATDEQFF	TGTGCCAGCAGTTTTAGGGCCCGCTGGTGGGCCACGGATGAGCAGTTCTTC
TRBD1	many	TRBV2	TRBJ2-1	CASSEGRAGQGRNEQFF	TGTGCCAGCAGTGAAGGGAGGGCGGGACAGGGTCGTAATGAGCAGTTCTTC
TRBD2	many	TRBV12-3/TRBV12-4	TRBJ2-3	CASSDRTSGSTDTQYF	TGTGCCAGCAGTGACAGGACTAGCGGTAGCACAGATACGCAGTATTTT
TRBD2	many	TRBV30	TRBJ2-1	CAWRTGTSGHNEQFF	TGTGCCTGGAGGACCGGGACTAGCGGGCACAATGAGCAGTTCTTC
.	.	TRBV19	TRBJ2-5	CASSESGTSETPYF	TGTGCCAGTAGTGAGTCCGGGACATCCGAGACCCCGTACTTC
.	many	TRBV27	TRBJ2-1	CASSFLQHHEQFF	TGTGCCAGCAGTTTTCTGCAGCACCATGAGCAGTTCTTC
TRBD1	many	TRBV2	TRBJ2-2	CASSEADRSTGELFF	TGTGCCAGCAGTGAAGCGGACAGGAGCACCGGGGAGCTGTTTTTT
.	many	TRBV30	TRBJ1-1	CAWSPTADEAFF	TGTGCCTGGAGTCCAACGGCAGATGAAGCTTTCTTT
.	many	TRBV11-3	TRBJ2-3	CASSLSEGVRTDTDTQYF	TGTGCCAGCAGCCTCTCGGAAGGGGTTCGGACAGATACAGATACGCAGTATTTT
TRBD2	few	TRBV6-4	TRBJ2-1	CASSALAGGRGEQFF	TGTGCCAGCAGTGCACTAGCGGGGGGCCGTGGTGAGCAGTTCTTC
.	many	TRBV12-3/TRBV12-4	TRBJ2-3	CASASDTQYF	TGTGCCAGTGCCTCGGATACGCAGTATTTT
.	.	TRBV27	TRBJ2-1	CASSVFGHNEQSF	TGTGCCAGCAGTGTGTTCGGGCATAATGAGCAGTCCTTC
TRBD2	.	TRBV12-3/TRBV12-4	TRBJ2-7	CASSLGTSGVFYEQYF	TGTGCCAGCAGTTTAGGGACTAGCGGGGTTTTCTACGAGCAGTACTTC
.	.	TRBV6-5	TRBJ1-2	CASSYSGWGDGYTF	TGTGCCAGCAGTTACTCCGGGTGGGGTGATGGCTACACCTTC
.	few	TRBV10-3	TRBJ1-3	CAARDGSSGNTIYF	TGTGCCGCACGGGACGGAAGCTCTGGAAACACCATATATTTT
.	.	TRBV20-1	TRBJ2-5	CSARGFQTQYF	TGCAGTGCTAGAGGGTTTCAGACCCAGTACTTC
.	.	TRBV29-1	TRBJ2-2	CSAGGSGTNTGELFF	TGCAGCGCTGGAGGAAGCGGAACGAACACCGGGGAGCTGTTTTTT
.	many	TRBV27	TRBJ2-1	CASMGVLWQFF	TGTGCCAGCATGGGGGTTCTGTGGCAGTTCTTC
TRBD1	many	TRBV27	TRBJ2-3	CASNSLQGAPTDTQYF	TGTGCCAGCAATTCCCTCCAGGGGGCGCCCACAGATACGCAGTATTTT
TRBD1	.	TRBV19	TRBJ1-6	CASASRLPRGQASPLHF	TGTGCCAGTGCCTCCCGCCTCCCCAGGGGGCAAGCTTCACCCCTCCACTTT
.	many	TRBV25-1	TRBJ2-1	CASSVTTMADEQFF	TGTGCCAGCAGTGTGACGACAATGGCCGATGAGCAGTTCTTC
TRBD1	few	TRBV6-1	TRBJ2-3	CASNTQGIDTQYF	TGTGCCAGCAACACACAGGGGATAGATACGCAGTATTTT
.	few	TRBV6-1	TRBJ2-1	CASSALLAQSYNEQFF	TGTGCCAGCAGTGCGCTACTAGCCCAATCTTACAATGAGCAGTTCTTC
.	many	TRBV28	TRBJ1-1	CASSGVVVGGSLNTEAFF	TGTGCCAGCAGCGGGGTTGTGGTTGGGGGGTCGCTGAACACTGAAGCTTTCTTT
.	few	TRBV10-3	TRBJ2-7	CAIRTVTYEQYF	TGTGCCATCAGGACAGTAACCTACGAGCAGTACTTC
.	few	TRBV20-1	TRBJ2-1	CSAPRAYYNEQFF	TGCAGTGCTCCGCGCGCCTATTACAATGAGCAGTTCTTC
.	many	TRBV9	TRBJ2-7	CASSASGTGTYEQYF	TGTGCCAGCAGCGCCTCCGGGACGGGGACCTACGAGCAGTACTTC
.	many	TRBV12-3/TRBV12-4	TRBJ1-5	CASSYSGGQGQPQHF	TGTGCCAGCAGTTATAGCGGGGGCCAGGGTCAGCCCCAGCATTTT
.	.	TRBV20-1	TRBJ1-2	CSARYLSGYTF	TGCAGTGCTAGATATTTAAGTGGCTACACCTTC
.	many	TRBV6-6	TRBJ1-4	CASSYSSLDKLFF	TGTGCCAGCAGTTACTCTTCCCTGGACAAACTGTTTTTT
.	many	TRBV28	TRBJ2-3	CAYGGGPDTQYF	TGTGCCTACGGAGGGGGCCCCGATACGCAGTATTTT
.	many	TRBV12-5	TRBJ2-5	CASGPWMGETQYF	TGTGCTAGTGGTCCGTGGATGGGAGAGACCCAGTACTTC
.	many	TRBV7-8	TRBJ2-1	CASSSLAFYNEQFF	TGTGCCAGCAGCTCTCTAGCGTTCTACAATGAGCAGTTCTTC
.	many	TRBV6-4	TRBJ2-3	CASGYQSGDTQYF	TGTGCCAGCGGCTACCAATCGGGGGATACGCAGTATTTT
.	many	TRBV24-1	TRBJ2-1	CATSDPWFNEQFF	TGTGCCACCAGTGACCCGTGGTTCAATGAGCAGTTCTTC
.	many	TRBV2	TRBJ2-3	CASGAWRNTDTQYF	TGTGCCAGTGGAGCTTGGAGGAACACAGATACGCAGTATTTT